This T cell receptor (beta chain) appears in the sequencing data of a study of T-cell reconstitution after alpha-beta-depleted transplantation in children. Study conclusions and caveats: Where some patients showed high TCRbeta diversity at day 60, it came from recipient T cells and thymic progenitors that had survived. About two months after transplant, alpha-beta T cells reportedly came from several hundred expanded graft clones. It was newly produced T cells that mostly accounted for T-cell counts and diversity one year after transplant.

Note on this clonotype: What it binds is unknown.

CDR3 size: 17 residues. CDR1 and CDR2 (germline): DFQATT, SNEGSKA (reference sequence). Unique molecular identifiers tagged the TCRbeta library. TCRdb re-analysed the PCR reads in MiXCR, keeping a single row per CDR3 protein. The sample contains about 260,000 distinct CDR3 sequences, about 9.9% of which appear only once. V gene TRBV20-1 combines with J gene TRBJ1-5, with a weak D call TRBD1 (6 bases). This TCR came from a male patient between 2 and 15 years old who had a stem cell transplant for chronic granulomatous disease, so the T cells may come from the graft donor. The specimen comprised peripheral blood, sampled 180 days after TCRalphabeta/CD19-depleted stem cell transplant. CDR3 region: CRAPWGARVDYNQPQHF. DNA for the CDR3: TGCAGAGCCCCATGGGGGGCCAGGGTCGATTACAATCAGCCCCAGCATTTT.